A selection of T cell receptor beta chains follows, all from one sample in a study of blood T cell repertoires in COVID-19. TCRdb's table, derived via immunoSEQ multiplex PCR, lists solely in-frame clones and lacks some. The sample holds 250,000 to 350,000 clones; roughly 85% are singletons and the top ten take more than 4%. Sequenced input: PBMCs or T cells enriched from blood (not recorded which). These receptors were collected from a woman aged 25 to 39 who had recovered from COVID-19. Both conserved end residues are part of each CDR3. Fields, in order: J gene, V gene, clone size, D gene, CDR3 protein, CDR3 DNA. The D gene is left open where the match is weak. The size of a clone is reported for some rows only, either as once, few or many, or as a class for expanded clones.

J: TRBJ1-2; V: TRBV24-1; size: -; D: -; CDR3: CATARGQSYGYTF; DNA: TGTGCCACAGCCCGAGGTCAGTCTTATGGCTACACCTTC
J: TRBJ2-5; V: TRBV7-9; size: -; D: TRBD2; CDR3: CASSPREDFQETQYF; DNA: TGTGCCAGCAGCCCCCGGGAGGACTTTCAAGAGACCCAGTACTTC
J: TRBJ1-5; V: TRBV5-3; size: many; D: -; CDR3: CARSLPQVEPRSCNQPQHF; DNA: TGTGCCAGAAGCTTGCCACAAGTCGAGCCTCGGAGCTGCAATCAGCCCCAGCATTTT
J: TRBJ2-7; V: TRBV13; size: once; D: -; CDR3: CASSLRDTNYEQYF; DNA: TGTGCCAGCAGCCTCCGGGACACCAACTACGAGCAGTACTTC
J: TRBJ1-1; V: TRBV6-5; size: few; D: TRBD1; CDR3: CASSYTGGSLGAFF; DNA: TGTGCCAGCAGTTACACAGGGGGTTCTCTCGGAGCTTTCTTT
J: TRBJ2-7; V: TRBV14; size: -; D: -; CDR3: CASSSQIDSYEQYF; DNA: TGTGCCAGCAGCTCCCAGATTGACAGCTACGAGCAGTACTTC
J: TRBJ1-2; V: TRBV9; size: -; D: -; CDR3: CASRGASNYGYTF; DNA: TGTGCCAGCAGGGGGGCATCTAACTATGGCTACACCTTC
J: TRBJ2-6; V: TRBV7-9; size: -; D: TRBD1; CDR3: CASSTRTGGSGANVLTF; DNA: TGTGCCAGCAGCACCAGGACAGGGGGGTCTGGGGCCAACGTCCTGACTTTC
J: TRBJ1-1; V: TRBV18; size: -; D: -; CDR3: CASSPLDSFGTEAFF; DNA: TGTGCCAGCTCACCCCTGGACAGTTTCGGCACTGAAGCTTTCTTT
J: TRBJ1-2; V: TRBV28; size: -; D: TRBD1; CDR3: CASTSNRGPNSNYGYTF; DNA: TGTGCCAGCACCTCGAACAGGGGCCCAAACTCAAACTATGGCTACACCTTC
J: TRBJ2-7; V: TRBV29-1; size: -; D: TRBD2; CDR3: CSVGASGGYEQYF; DNA: TGCAGCGTTGGGGCTAGCGGGGGCTACGAGCAGTACTTC